This TCR beta chain originates from a study of blood T cell repertoires in COVID-19. Those who participated ranged in age from roughly 18 to 89 years and resided in approximately 26 US areas. Donors were grouped by their self-reported clinical history. The CDR3 is made up of 15 amino acids. Sequenced by immunoSEQ multiplex PCR; TCRdb stores in-frame clones only, minus some. The sample includes roughly 130,000 clones, about four fifths of them seen just once. This chain uses TRBV12-2 with TRBJ2-3; TRBD1 is the table's D call, not checked against the DNA. TRBV12-2 is termed a pseudogene. The TCR was taken from a woman aged 45-59 years with acute COVID-19. The sequencing input was PBMCs or T cells enriched from blood (not recorded which). Here the CDR3 DNA reads TGTGCAAGTCGCACCATCACGACAGTTCAAGATACGCAGTATTTT. Amino acids: CASRTITTVQDTQYF.